The rows below give T cell receptor beta chains drawn from one sample of a study of regulatory T cells in long-lasting Graves disease. TCRdb redid the calling of the multiplex PCR reads with MiXCR, one entry per CDR3 protein. The table shows 450,000 to 650,000 distinct CDR3 sequences, with approximately 16% occurring only once. The same data also went into a second study, on T cells in Graves' hyperthyroidism and ophthalmopathy.

This sample comprised peripheral blood mononuclear cells (PBMCs), obtained at new diagnosis, from a patient treated with antithyroid drugs. The source of these receptors is a woman aged 40 to 65 with Graves disease. The CDR3 runs from the conserved cysteine through the conserved F or W. A D gene is named only where the DNA matches it firmly. Not every row has a clone size; where given, it reads once, few, many or a size class.

CDR3	DNA	D	size	V	J
CASSLTSQQGSGNTIYF	TGCGCCAGCAGCTTGACATCCCAACAGGGCTCTGGAAACACCATATATTTT	NA	once	TRBV5-1	TRBJ1-3
CAWTYRAQGDTEAFF	TGTGCCTGGACCTACAGGGCCCAAGGTGACACTGAAGCTTTCTTT	NA	many	TRBV30	TRBJ1-1
CSVLGTGLRNTEAFF	TGCAGCGTCTTGGGGACAGGGTTGAGAAACACTGAAGCTTTCTTT	TRBD1	many	TRBV29-1	TRBJ1-1
CASSLGPGLAGGPGETQYF	TGTGCCAGCAGCTTGGGGCCGGGACTAGCGGGGGGGCCGGGAGAGACCCAGTACTTC	TRBD2	many	TRBV5-5	TRBJ2-5
CASSPMMNTEAFF	TGCGCCAGCAGCCCGATGATGAACACTGAAGCTTTCTTT	NA	once	TRBV5-1	TRBJ1-1
CASSFGGTSSGANVLTF	TGTGCCAGCAGCTTCGGGGGGACAAGCTCTGGGGCCAACGTCCTGACTTTC	NA	NA	TRBV5-4	TRBJ2-6
CSARDRGRGTEAFF	TGCAGTGCTAGGGACAGGGGGCGCGGGACTGAAGCTTTCTTT	TRBD1	once	TRBV20-1	TRBJ1-1
CASSFFMDTQYF	TGTGCCAGCAGCTTTTTTATGGATACGCAGTATTTT	NA	many	TRBV28	TRBJ2-3
CASGLGVAVLTDTQYF	TGCGCCAGCGGGCTTGGGGTAGCGGTTCTCACAGATACGCAGTATTTT	NA	NA	TRBV10-2	TRBJ2-3
CASKFLSSGNTIYF	TGTGCCAGCAAATTCCTAAGCTCTGGAAACACCATATATTTT	NA	NA	TRBV12-3/TRBV12-4	TRBJ1-3
CASSDPGQGASGELFF	TGCGCCAGCAGCGACCCGGGACAGGGGGCCTCCGGGGAGCTGTTTTTT	TRBD1	many	TRBV5-1	TRBJ2-2
CASSPMATGTEGRAFF	TGTGCCAGCAGCCCGATGGCTACCGGGACAGAAGGTCGGGCTTTCTTT	TRBD1	NA	TRBV5-6	TRBJ1-1
CASSPRQGNTGELFF	TGCGCCAGCAGTCCCCGACAGGGGAACACCGGGGAGCTGTTTTTT	TRBD1	many	TRBV5-4	TRBJ2-2
CASSSFGGADTGELFF	TGTGCCAGCAGCTCCTTCGGGGGGGCCGACACCGGGGAGCTGTTTTTT	TRBD2	NA	TRBV3-1	TRBJ2-2
CASSLMGRGNTIYF	TGTGCCAGCAGCTTAATGGGCCGTGGAAACACCATATATTTT	NA	NA	TRBV7-9	TRBJ1-3
CAADPGQAPYEQYF	TGTGCCGCCGACCCGGGACAGGCCCCCTACGAGCAGTACTTC	TRBD1	many	TRBV2	TRBJ2-7
CASRIGLAGVDNEQFF	TGTGCCAGCAGAATCGGACTAGCGGGAGTGGACAATGAGCAGTTCTTC	TRBD2	NA	TRBV2	TRBJ2-1